Following are 13 T cell receptor beta chains from one sample sequenced in a study of identical twins. TCRdb passed the 5' RACE reads through MiXCR, listing each CDR3 protein once. Of 700,000 or so distinct CDR3 sequences listed, approximately 21% were seen once; the top ten hold more than 4%. The same sample was also used in a study of T cells expressing NK-cell markers.

Sequencing was performed on PBMCs. Source of these receptors: a woman between 18 and 29 years old in good health.

The chain couples TRBV12-3 or TRBV12-4 to TRBJ2-1; D gene unclear. V was cut by 6 bases and J by 5 bases, with 14 bases left in between. The CDR3 runs to 14 residues. Here the CDR3 DNA reads TGTGCCAGCAGCGATAGGAAAACTAACAATGAGCAGTTCTTC. It encodes CASSDRKTNNEQFF.

The chain links TRBV7-2 to TRBJ1-1, with no clear D. Per the germline V gene, CDR1 is SGHTA and CDR2 is FQGNSA. V was clipped by 10 bases and J by 0 bases, with 9 bases between them. The CDR3 loop spans 12 amino acids. CDR3 nucleotide sequence: TGTGCCACCCGTGGGTTGAACACTGAAGCTTTCTTT. This encodes CATRGLNTEAFF.

This clonotype was seen more than once but under ten times. J is TRBJ2-5 and V is TRBV20-1; 7 nucleotides align to TRBD2. Germline CDR1 DFQATT, CDR2 SNEGSKA (reference sequence). CDR3 length: 14 amino acids. V shed 2 bases and J 4 bases; nucleotides not matched to a gene: 7. This chain's CDR3 is CSARLAEQLETQYF. The DNA of the CDR3 is TGCAGTGCTAGACTAGCGGAGCAACTAGAGACCCAGTACTTC.

This clonotype was seen a single time. The rearrangement uses TRBV2 and TRBJ2-7; TRBD2 matches 13 bases. Germline CDR1 reads SNHLY; CDR2 reads FYNNEI. The J segment lost 5 bases and the V segment lost 11 bases, leaving 12 bases of the junction unmatched. This CDR3 is 15 amino acids long. In DNA form, the CDR3 reads TGTGCCGCGACCCTGGGACTAGCGGGGATCCACGAGCAGTACTTC. This sequence encodes CAATLGLAGIHEQYF.

The rearrangement links TRBV27 to TRBJ2-5, with 9 bases fitting TRBD1. From germline, CDR1 is MNHEY and CDR2 SMNVEV (reference sequence). Trimming removed 6 bases from V and 4 bases from J; junction bases left unmatched: 12. The CDR3 loop spans 16 amino acids. The CDR3 DNA sequence: TGTGCCAGCAGACTAGAACAGGGGGCTTCGGCAGAGACCCAGTACTTC. Amino acids: CASRLEQGASAETQYF.

The chain combines TRBV7-8 with TRBJ2-3, with D tentatively TRBD1 (5 bases). Germline V gives CDR1 SGHVS, CDR2 FQNEAQ. This CDR3 is built from 16 residues. Trimming stripped 5 bases from V and 2 bases from J, with 17 bases between. This chain's CDR3 is CASSPIGARATDTQYF. In DNA, the CDR3 is TGTGCCAGCAGCCCCATTGGGGCTAGGGCCACAGATACGCAGTATTTT.

This clonotype showed up many times. This chain links TRBV7-9 with TRBJ2-1; 9 bases line up with TRBD2. Trimming took 4 bases from V and 15 from J; bases not matched to a gene: 10. The germline V gene encodes CDR1 SEHNR and CDR2 FQNEAQ (reference sequence). The CDR3 is 13 residues long. The CDR3 spells CASSSLLATSGFF. In DNA, the CDR3 is TGTGCCAGCAGCTCCCTGCTCGCGACTAGCGGGTTCTTC.

The rearrangement uses TRBV7-9 and TRBJ2-3; D tentatively reads TRBD1 or TRBD2 (6 bases each). The CDR3 length is 16 residues. V shed 5 bases and J shed 7 bases, with 22 bases lying between them. Germline-derived CDR1 and CDR2 are SEHNR and FQNEAQ (reference sequence). This CDR3 reads CASSPELGGVENTQYF. The CDR3 coding sequence is TGTGCCAGCAGCCCCGAGCTCGGGGGCGTTGAAAATACGCAGTATTTT.

V and J are TRBV10-3 and TRBJ2-3; 11 bases line up with TRBD2. Germline V lookup: CDR1 ENHRY, CDR2 SYGVKD. The CDR3 sequence is 15 residues long. J lost 2 bases, V lost 4 bases, and 2 bases had no gene match. This chain's CDR3 is CAISATSGTTDTQYF. The DNA for the CDR3 is TGTGCCATCAGTGCGACTAGCGGGACCACAGATACGCAGTATTTT.

This chain links TRBV20-1 with TRBJ2-3; D gene ambiguous. The CDR3 runs 14 residues. Germline CDR1 is DFQATT and CDR2 is SNEGSKA (reference sequence). With 6 bases removed from V and 2 bases from J, the gap between germline ends came to 15 bases. CDR3: CSAGGMGFTDTQYF. Written as DNA, the CDR3 is TGCAGTGCCGGTGGGATGGGGTTCACAGATACGCAGTATTTT.

This chain connects TRBV11-2 to TRBJ2-7; the D is unclear. CDR1 and CDR2 from the germline V gene are SGHAT and FQNNGV. The CDR3 length is 13 residues. Deletions cut 5 bases from V and 4 bases from J, with 12 bases between. The CDR3 sequence: CASSRRNNYEQYF. The DNA of the CDR3 is TGTGCCAGCAGCCGAAGGAATAATTACGAGCAGTACTTC.

The gene calls are TRBV5-1 and TRBJ2-1; tentative D call: TRBD1 (6 bases). This CDR3 comprises 15 residues. Germline CDR1 reads SGHRS; CDR2 reads YFSETQ. V was shortened by 3 bases and J by 4 bases, with 14 bases between the two germline ends. CDR3 DNA sequence: TGCGCCAGCAGCTCACCCCCGAGGGGGTACAATGAGCAGTTCTTC. Translation: CASSSPPRGYNEQFF.

This chain joins TRBV12-3 or TRBV12-4 and TRBJ1-5; D is perhaps TRBD1 (5 bases). The V and J ends lost 6 bases and 7 bases respectively, with 19 bases between them. The CDR3 length is 15 residues. The CDR3 coding sequence is TGTGCCAGCAGCGCCAACTCAGGGTCGTGGCAGCCCCAGCATTTT. This sequence encodes CASSANSGSWQPQHF.